The rows below give T cell receptor beta chains drawn from one sample of a study of regulatory T cells in long-lasting Graves disease. TCRdb itself ran the multiplex PCR reads through MiXCR, one entry per CDR3 protein. The data contain hundreds of thousands of distinct CDR3 sequences, less than 25% of them seen just once; the ten biggest clones take up less than 25%. The source was peripheral blood mononuclear cells (PBMCs), collected when the disease was refractory, from a patient treated with antithyroid drugs. These receptors came from a female donor with Graves disease. CDR3s leave out the opening cysteine and the closing phenylalanine or tryptophan.

V	J	CDR3
TRBV16	TRBJ2-7	ASTGTVNEQY
TRBV7-2	TRBJ2-7	ASSPISSEVRVSYEQY
TRBV6-1	TRBJ2-7	ASSPAPIDRIYEQY
TRBV6-1	TRBJ2-5	ASSQGRLETQY
TRBV18	TRBJ2-5	ASSPLPSGSSETQY
TRBV7-7	TRBJ2-5	ASSVGTGPKETQY
TRBV9	TRBJ1-3	ASSALGTYSGNTIY
TRBV7-9	TRBJ1-5	ASSLGSQRNQPQH
TRBV7-2	TRBJ2-7	ASRIRGQTSYEQY
TRBV2	TRBJ2-3	ASSEIPDTQY
TRBV5-1	TRBJ1-1	ASSTATGVNTEAF
TRBV20-1	TRBJ2-7	SASGTDTTYEQY
TRBV6-1	TRBJ1-2	ASNMDGYYGYT
TRBV2	TRBJ1-5	ASSQTGGPWPQH
TRBV12-3/TRBV12-4	TRBJ1-2	ASSRGSDGYT
TRBV19	TRBJ2-7	ASATGLAGEQY
TRBV18	TRBJ2-7	ASSPGQVSEQY
TRBV20-1	TRBJ2-5	SARVFRGTEKETQY
TRBV19	TRBJ1-1	ASTPSVNTEAF
TRBV20-1	TRBJ2-7	SAEAGSDEQY
TRBV3-1	TRBJ2-3	ASSQFSTDTQY
TRBV18	TRBJ1-6	ASSPGNSPLH
TRBV6-2/TRBV6-3	TRBJ2-1	ASSPSTHSYNEQF
TRBV2	TRBJ1-1	ARIRGAEAF
TRBV19	TRBJ2-5	ASSVDIQETQY
TRBV20-1	TRBJ2-5	SAYRGETQY
TRBV9	TRBJ2-3	ASSVSSFTDTQY
TRBV6-1	TRBJ2-5	ASSPWTARGQETQY
TRBV28	TRBJ1-5	ASFQTGQGAQPQH
TRBV2	TRBJ1-4	ASSYTGSQEKLF
TRBV12-3/TRBV12-4	TRBJ1-1	ASSFRGLGPEAF
TRBV7-2	TRBJ1-4	ASSLMSGGGEKLF
TRBV7-8	TRBJ2-5	ASSQPGQGGETQY
TRBV27	TRBJ1-2	ASSYRGSGGGYT
TRBV7-2	TRBJ2-7	ASSFTQPYEQY
TRBV7-9	TRBJ2-4	ASSSRVLAGSGDIQY
TRBV7-6	TRBJ2-2	ASSLGSGATGELF
TRBV27	TRBJ2-7	ASGSSGNEQY
TRBV28	TRBJ1-1	ASGRSGEAF
TRBV27	TRBJ2-7	ASSLRGHVYEQY
TRBV15	TRBJ2-7	ATSRKTGGSYEQY
TRBV24-1	TRBJ2-7	ATSSGSYEQY
TRBV20-1	TRBJ1-1	APCRLGTGEAF
TRBV7-2	TRBJ2-3	ASSFPPRDTQY
TRBV7-2	TRBJ1-1	ASSAGQINTEAF